This T cell receptor beta chain was retrieved from a study of Ad26.COV2.S vaccination and SARS-CoV-2 variants. General study points: Comparable non-spike TCR breadth was observed in vaccine and placebo recipients.

TCRdb keeps only in-frame clones here, not all; method: immunoSEQ multiplex PCR. The table shows about 350,000 clones, with 80% to 90% occurring only once. Treatment of the sample: around 19 received Ad26.COV2.S at low or high dose, single or two shots; about 5 received placebo; per-sample allocation not given. The samples date from day 63 after the first vaccine or placebo injection. Germline CDR1 and CDR2: SGHTA and FQGNSA. CDR3 size: 16 residues. Trimming pared 1 base from V and 7 bases from J, leaving 20 bases between. To note about this clone: Its antigen is currently unknown.

This TCR derives from a person between 18 and 59 years old who received the Ad26.COV2.S COVID-19 vaccine or a placebo. The rearrangement joins TRBV7-2 to TRBJ2-7; D unclear. The starting material was peripheral blood, obtained in a trial of Ad26.COV2.S vaccine versus placebo. In DNA form, the CDR3 reads TGTGCCAGCAGCTTAGGCAGGAGTCCGGCCGAGGCTGAGCAGTACTTC. It is translated as CASSLGRSPAEAEQYF.